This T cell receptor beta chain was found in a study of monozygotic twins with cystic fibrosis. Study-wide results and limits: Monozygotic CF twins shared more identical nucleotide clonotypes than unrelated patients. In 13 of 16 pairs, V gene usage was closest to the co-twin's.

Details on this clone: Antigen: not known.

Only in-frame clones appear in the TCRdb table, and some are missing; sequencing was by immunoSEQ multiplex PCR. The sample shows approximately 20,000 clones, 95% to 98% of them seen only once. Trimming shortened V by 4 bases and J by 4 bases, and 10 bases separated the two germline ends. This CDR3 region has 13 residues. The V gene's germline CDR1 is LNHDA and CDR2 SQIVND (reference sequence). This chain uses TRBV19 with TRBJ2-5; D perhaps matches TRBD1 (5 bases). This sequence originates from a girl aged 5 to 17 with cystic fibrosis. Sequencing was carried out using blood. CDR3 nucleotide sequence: TGTGCCAGTAGTAACCAGGGCGGAGAGACCCAGTACTTC. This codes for CASSNQGGETQYF.